The T cell receptor beta chain described here comes from a study of blood T cell repertoires in COVID-19. Background on the study: In each case, the material was cDNA or gDNA derived from T cells, B-cell-depleted T cells, or PBMCs.

The repertoire was sequenced with immunoSEQ multiplex PCR; TCRdb's copy has only in-frame clones and lacks some. The profile covers roughly 130,000 clones, with 80% appearing a single time and approximately 2% taken by the ten largest. This clone came up once. The V gene's germline CDR1 is LNHDA and CDR2 SQIVND (reference sequence). The CDR3 contains 15 residues. Trimming took off 11 bases at V and 0 bases at J, with 17 bases between the two ends. The sequenced sample consisted of peripheral blood. The chain couples TRBV19 to TRBJ2-1; D is undetermined. The receptor's source is a man aged 65 to 85 with acute or convalescent COVID-19. DNA for the CDR3: TGTGCCGGGCCCTGTCCCGGAAGCTCCTACAATGAGCAGTTCTTC. Translated, it gives CAGPCPGSSYNEQFF.